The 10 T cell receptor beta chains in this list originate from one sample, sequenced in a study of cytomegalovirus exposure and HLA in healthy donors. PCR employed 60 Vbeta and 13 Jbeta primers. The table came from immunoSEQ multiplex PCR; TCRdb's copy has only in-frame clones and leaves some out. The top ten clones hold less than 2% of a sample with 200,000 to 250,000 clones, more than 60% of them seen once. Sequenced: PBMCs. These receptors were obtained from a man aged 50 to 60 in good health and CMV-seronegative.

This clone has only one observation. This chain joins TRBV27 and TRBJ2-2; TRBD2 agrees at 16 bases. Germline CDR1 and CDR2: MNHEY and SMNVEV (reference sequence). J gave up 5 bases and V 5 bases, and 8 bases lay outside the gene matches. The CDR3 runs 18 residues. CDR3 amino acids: CASSPGLAGGPGTGELFF. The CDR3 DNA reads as TGTGCCAGCAGTCCGGGACTAGCGGGAGGGCCGGGGACCGGGGAGCTGTTTTTT.

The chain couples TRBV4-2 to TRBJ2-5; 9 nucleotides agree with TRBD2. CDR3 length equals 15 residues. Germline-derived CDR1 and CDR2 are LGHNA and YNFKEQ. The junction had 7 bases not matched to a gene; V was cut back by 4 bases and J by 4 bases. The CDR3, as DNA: TGTGCCAGCAGCCCCACCTTAGCGGGAGTAGAGACCCAGTACTTC. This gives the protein CASSPTLAGVETQYF.

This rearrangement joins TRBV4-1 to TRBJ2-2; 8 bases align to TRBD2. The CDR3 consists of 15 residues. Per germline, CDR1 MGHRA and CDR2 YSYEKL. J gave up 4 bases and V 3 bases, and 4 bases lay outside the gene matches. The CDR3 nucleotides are TGCGCCAGCAGCCAGCCACGGGAGGGCACCGGGGAGCTGTTTTTT. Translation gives CASSQPREGTGELFF.

The CDR3 bases are TGTGCCAGCAGCGCACAGGGGGCCGCTCAGCCCCAGCATTTT. Translating it yields CASSAQGAAQPQHF. The genes are TRBV7-2 and TRBJ1-5; 9 nucleotides align to TRBD1. With V trimmed by 5 bases and J by 6 bases, 5 bases remained unmatched. The length of the CDR3 is 14 residues. Germline V lookup: CDR1 SGHTA, CDR2 FQGNSA.

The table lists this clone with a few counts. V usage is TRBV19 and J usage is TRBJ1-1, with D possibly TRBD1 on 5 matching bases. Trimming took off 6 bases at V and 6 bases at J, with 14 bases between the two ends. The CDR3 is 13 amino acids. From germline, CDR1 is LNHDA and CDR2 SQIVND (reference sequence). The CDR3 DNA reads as TGTGCCAGTAGAAGTGGTGGGGCTGCTGAAGCTTTCTTT. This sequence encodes CASRSGGAAEAFF. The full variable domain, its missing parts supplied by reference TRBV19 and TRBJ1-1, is DGGITQSPKYLFRKEGQNVTLSCEQNLNHDAMYWYRQDPGQGLRLIYYSQIVNDFQKGDIAEGYSVSREKKESFPLTVTSAQKNPTAFYLCASRSGGAAEAFFGQGTRLTVV.

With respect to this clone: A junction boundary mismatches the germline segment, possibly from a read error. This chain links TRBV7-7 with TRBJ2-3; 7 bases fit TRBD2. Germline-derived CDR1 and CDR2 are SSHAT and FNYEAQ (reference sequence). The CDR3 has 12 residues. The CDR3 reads CASSPGGDTQYF. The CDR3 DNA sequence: TGTGCTAGCAGCCCGGGGGGAGATACGCAGTATTTT.

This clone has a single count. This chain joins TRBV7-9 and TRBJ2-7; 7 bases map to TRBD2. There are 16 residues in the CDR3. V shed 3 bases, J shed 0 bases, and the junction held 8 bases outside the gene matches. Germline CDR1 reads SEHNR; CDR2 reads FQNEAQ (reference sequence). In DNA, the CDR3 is TGTGCCAGCAGCTTTAGTACTAGCGAAGGCTCCTACGAGCAGTACTTC. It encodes CASSFSTSEGSYEQYF.

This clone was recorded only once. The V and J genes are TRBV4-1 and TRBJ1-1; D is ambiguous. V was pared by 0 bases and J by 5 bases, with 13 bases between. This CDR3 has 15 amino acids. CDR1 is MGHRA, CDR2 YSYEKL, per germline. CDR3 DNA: TGCGCCAGCAGCCAAGATCGCGCGGGGAAAACTGAAGCTTTCTTT. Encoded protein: CASSQDRAGKTEAFF.

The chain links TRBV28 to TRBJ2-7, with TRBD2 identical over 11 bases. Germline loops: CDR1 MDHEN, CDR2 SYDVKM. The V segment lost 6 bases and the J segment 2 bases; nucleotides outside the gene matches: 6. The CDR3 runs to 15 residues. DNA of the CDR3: TGTGCCAGCAGGACCGGGACTAGCGGCACCTACGAGCAGTACTTC. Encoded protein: CASRTGTSGTYEQYF.

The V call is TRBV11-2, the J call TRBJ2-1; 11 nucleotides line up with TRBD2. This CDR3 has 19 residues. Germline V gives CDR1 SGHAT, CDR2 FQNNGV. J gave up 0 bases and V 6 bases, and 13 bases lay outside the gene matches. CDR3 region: CASRPLSGRALSSYNEQFF. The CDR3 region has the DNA TGTGCCAGCAGGCCCCTTAGCGGGAGGGCCTTAAGCTCCTACAATGAGCAGTTCTTC. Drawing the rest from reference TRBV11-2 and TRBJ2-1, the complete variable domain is EAGVAQSPRYKIIEKRQSVAFWCNPISGHATLYWYQQILGQGPKLLIQFQNNGVVDDSQLPKDRFSAERLKGVDSTLKIQPAKLEDSAVYLCASRPLSGRALSSYNEQFFGPGTRLTVL.